This TCR beta chain appears in the sequencing data of a study of T cells in Graves' hyperthyroidism and ophthalmopathy. About the study: The authors collected peripheral blood at initial diagnosis, before any treatment.

Study-level points and caveats: In the blood, most expanded thyroid clonotypes above 0.001 appeared as well.

As concerns this clonotype: Its antigen remains unknown.

Graves' hyperthyroidism without ophthalmopathy progression within 18 months was termed stable. The hyperthyroidism patients had all been newly diagnosed, and their disease duration was under 2 months. Their ages ranged from 18 to 65 years. Amplification of TCR beta CDR3 regions was performed using RNA transcripts as template. The study used the HTBI primer set for a first-round RT-PCR of the TCR CDR3. TCRdb called the multiplex PCR reads again in MiXCR, with one record for every CDR3 protein. Among about 740,000 distinct CDR3 sequences, about 14% were seen once, and the ten largest hold more than 8.5%. This TCR derives from a woman aged 18-29 years with Graves' hyperthyroidism. What was sequenced was blood.

In DNA form, the CDR3 reads TGCAGCGTCTCCAGGACTAGCGGGACCTACAATGAGCAGTTCTTC. Protein sequence: CSVSRTSGTYNEQFF. V gene TRBV29-1 combines with J gene TRBJ2-1; 12 nucleotides line up with TRBD2. CDR3 length: 15 amino acids. V lost 6 bases and J lost 2; bases outside the gene matches: 5. Germline assignment: CDR1 SQVTM and CDR2 ANQGSEA.